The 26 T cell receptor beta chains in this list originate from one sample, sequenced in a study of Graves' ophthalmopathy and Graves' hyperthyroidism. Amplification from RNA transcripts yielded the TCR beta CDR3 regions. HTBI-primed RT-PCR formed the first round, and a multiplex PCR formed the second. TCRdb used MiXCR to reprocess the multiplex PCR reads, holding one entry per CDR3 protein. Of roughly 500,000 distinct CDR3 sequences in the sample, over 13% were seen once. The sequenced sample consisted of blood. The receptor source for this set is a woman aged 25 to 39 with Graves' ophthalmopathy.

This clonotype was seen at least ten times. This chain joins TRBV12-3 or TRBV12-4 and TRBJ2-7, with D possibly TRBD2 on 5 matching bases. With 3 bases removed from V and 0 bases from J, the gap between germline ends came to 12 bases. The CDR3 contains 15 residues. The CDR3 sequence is CASSLSRTPSYEQYF. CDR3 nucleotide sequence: TGTGCCAGCAGTTTGAGTCGGACTCCCTCCTACGAGCAGTACTTC.

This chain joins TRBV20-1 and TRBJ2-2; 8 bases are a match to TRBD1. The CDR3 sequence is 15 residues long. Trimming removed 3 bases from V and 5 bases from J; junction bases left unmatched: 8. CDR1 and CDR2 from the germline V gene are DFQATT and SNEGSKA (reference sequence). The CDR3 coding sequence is TGCAGTGCTAGGGAGACAGGGGCCGGTACCGGGGAGCTGTTTTTT. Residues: CSARETGAGTGELFF.

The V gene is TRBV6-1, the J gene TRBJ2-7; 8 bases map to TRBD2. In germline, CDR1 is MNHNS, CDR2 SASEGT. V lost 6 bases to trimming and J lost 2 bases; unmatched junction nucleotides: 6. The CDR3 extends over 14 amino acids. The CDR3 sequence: CASRKLAATYEQYF. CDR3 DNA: TGTGCCAGCAGAAAACTAGCGGCGACCTACGAGCAGTACTTC.

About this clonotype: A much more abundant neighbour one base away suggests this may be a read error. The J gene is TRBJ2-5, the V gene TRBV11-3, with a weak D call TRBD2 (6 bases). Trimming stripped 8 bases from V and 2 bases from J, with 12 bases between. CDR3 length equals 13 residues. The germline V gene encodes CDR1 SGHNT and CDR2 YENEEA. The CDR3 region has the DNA TGTGCCAGCGGTTACCGGGAGCAAGAGACCCAGTACTTC. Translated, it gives CASGYREQETQYF.

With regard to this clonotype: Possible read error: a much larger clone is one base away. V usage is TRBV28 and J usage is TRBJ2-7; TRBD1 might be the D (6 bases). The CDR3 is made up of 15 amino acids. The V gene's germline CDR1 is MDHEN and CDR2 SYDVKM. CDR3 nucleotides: TGTGCCTGCAGTCCCCGACTGAGGGGGTTAGGAAAGCAGTACTTC. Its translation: CACSPRLRGLGKQYF.

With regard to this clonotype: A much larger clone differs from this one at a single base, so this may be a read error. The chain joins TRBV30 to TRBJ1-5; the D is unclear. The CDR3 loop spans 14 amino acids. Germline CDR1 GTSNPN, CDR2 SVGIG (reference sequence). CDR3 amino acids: CAWQDGGLNQPLHF. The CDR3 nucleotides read TGTGCCTGGCAGGACGGTGGACTAAATCAGCCCCTGCATTTT.

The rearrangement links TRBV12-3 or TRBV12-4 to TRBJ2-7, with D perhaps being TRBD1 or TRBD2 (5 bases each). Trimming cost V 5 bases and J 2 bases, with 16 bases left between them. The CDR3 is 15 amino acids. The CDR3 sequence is CASSPDGTPPYEQYF. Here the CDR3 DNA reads TGTGCCAGCAGTCCGGATGGGACCCCACCCTACGAGCAGTACTTC.

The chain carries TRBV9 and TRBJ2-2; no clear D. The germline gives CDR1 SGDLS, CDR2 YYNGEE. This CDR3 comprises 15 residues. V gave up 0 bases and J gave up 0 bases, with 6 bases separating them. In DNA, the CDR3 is TGTGCCAGCAGCGTAGACACCCCGAACACCGGGGAGCTGTTTTTT. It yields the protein CASSVDTPNTGELFF.

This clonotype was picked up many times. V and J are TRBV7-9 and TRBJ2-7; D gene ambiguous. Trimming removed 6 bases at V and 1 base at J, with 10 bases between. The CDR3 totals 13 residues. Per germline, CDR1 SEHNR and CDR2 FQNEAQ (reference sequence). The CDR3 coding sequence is TGTGCCAGCAGGCAAGACCCTTCCTACGAGCAGTACTTC. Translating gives CASRQDPSYEQYF.

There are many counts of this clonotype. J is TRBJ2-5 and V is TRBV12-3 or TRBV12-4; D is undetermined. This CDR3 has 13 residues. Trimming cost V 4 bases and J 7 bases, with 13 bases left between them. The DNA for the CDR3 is TGTGCCAGCAGTTCGCGGTTGGGGTCGACCCAGTACTTC. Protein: CASSSRLGSTQYF.

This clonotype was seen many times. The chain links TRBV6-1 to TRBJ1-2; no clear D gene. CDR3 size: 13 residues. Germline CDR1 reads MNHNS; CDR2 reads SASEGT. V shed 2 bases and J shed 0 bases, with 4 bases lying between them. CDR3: CASSETANYGYTF. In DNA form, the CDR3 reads TGTGCCAGCAGTGAAACCGCTAACTATGGCTACACCTTC.

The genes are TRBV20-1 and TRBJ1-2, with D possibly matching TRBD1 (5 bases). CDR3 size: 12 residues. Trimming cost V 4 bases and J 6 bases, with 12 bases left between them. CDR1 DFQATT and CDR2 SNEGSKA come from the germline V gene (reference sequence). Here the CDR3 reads CSATRGGDGYTF. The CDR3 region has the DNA TGCAGTGCTACCCGGGGGGGGGATGGCTACACCTTC.

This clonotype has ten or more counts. CDR3 loop: CASSFGSDGGYTF. The CDR3, as DNA: TGCGCCAGCAGCTTCGGCTCCGATGGGGGCTACACCTTC. V and J are TRBV5-1 and TRBJ1-2; no reliable D call. Trimming removed 2 bases at V and 8 bases at J, with 13 bases between. CDR1 is SGHRS and CDR2 is YFSETQ in the germline V gene. The CDR3 covers 13 residues.

CDR3 region: CASSSIRVQPQHF. In DNA, the CDR3 is TGTGCCAGCAGTTCGATTAGGGTTCAGCCCCAGCATTTT. The chain links TRBV28 to TRBJ1-5; D remains unclear. The germline CDR1 and CDR2 sequences are MDHEN and SYDVKM. Trimming shortened V by 4 bases and J by 6 bases, and 10 bases separated the two germline ends. CDR3 length: 13 residues.

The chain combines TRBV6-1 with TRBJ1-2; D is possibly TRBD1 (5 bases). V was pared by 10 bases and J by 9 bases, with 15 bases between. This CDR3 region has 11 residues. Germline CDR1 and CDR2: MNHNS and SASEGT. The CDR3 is CAIQGEGRYTF. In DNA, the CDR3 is TGTGCCATTCAGGGAGAGGGCCGCTACACCTTC.

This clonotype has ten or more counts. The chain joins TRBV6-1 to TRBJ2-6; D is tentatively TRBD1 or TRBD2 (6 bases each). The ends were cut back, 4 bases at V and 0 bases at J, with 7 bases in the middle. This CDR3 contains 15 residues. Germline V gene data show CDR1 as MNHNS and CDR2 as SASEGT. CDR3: CASSGGASGANVLTF. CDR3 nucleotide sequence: TGTGCCAGCAGTGGGGGGGCCTCTGGGGCCAACGTCCTGACTTTC.

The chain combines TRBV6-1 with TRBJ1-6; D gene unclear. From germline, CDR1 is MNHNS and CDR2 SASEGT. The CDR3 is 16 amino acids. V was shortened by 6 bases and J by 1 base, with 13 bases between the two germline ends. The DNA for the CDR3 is TGTGCCAGCAGACCCACCGGGGAGTCCTATAATTCACCCCTCCACTTT. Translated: CASRPTGESYNSPLHF.

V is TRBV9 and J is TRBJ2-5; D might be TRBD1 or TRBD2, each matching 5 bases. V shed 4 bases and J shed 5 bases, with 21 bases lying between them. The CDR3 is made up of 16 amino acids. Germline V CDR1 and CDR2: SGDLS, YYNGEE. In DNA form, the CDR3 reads TGTGCCAGCAGCTCTACCGGGGCCGGCGCATTGGAGACCCAGTACTTC. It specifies CASSSTGAGALETQYF.

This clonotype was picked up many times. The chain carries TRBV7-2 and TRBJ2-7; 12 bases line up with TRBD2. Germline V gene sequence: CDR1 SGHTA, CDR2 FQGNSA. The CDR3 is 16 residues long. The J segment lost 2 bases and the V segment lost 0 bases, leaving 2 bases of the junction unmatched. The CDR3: CASSLAASGGAYEQYF. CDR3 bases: TGTGCCAGCAGCTTAGCCGCTAGCGGGGGGGCCTACGAGCAGTACTTC.

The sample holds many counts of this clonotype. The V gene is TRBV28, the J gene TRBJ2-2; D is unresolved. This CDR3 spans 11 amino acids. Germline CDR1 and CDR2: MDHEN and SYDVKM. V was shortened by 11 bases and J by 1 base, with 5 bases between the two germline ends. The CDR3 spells CASENTGELFF. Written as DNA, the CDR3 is TGTGCCTCGGAGAACACCGGGGAGCTGTTTTTT.

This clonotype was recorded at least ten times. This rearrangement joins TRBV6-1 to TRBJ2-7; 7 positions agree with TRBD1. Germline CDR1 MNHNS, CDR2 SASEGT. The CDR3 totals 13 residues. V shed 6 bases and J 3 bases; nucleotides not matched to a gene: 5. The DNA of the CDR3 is TGTGCCAGCAGCCACGGACAGGTCTACGAGCAGTACTTC. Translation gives CASSHGQVYEQYF.

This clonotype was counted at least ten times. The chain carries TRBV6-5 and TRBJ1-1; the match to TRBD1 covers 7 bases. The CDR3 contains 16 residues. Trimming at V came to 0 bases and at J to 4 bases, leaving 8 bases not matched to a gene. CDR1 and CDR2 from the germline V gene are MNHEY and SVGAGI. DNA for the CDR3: TGTGCCAGCAGTTACTCTCCCGGGGACAGAGCCACTGAAGCTTTCTTT. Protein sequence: CASSYSPGDRATEAFF.

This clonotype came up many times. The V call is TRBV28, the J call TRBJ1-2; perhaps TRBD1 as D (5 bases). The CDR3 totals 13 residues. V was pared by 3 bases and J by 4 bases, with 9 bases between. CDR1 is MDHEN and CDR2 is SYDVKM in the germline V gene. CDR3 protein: CASSLLGAYGYTF. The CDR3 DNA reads TGTGCCAGCAGTTTGCTAGGGGCCTATGGCTACACCTTC.

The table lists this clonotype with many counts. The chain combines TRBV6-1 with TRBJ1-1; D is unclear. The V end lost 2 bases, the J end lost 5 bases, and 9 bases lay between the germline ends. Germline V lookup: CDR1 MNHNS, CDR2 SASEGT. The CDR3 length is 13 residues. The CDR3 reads CASSEWVVTEAFF. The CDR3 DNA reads TGTGCCAGCAGTGAATGGGTGGTAACTGAAGCTTTCTTT.

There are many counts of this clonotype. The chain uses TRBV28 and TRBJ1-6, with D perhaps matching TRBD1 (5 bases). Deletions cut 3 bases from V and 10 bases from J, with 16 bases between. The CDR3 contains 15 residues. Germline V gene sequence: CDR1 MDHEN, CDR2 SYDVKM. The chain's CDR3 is CASSFGGVGDSPLHF. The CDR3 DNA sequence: TGTGCCAGCAGTTTCGGTGGGGTAGGGGACTCACCCCTCCACTTT. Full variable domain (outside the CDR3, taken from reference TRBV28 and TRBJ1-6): DVKVTQSSRYLVKRTGEKVFLECVQDMDHENMFWYRQDPGLGLRLIYFSYDVKMKEKGDIPEGYSVSREKKERFSLILESASTNQTSMYLCASSFGGVGDSPLHFGNGTRLTVT.

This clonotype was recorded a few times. The CDR3 reads CASSEGTGSDEQYF. Here the CDR3 DNA reads TGTGCCAGCAGTGAAGGGACAGGGAGCGACGAGCAGTACTTC. This sequence joins TRBV6-1 and TRBJ2-7; TRBD1 agrees at 8 bases. The germline gives CDR1 MNHNS, CDR2 SASEGT. The V segment lost 1 base and the J segment 5 bases; nucleotides outside the gene matches: 4. This CDR3 spans 14 amino acids.